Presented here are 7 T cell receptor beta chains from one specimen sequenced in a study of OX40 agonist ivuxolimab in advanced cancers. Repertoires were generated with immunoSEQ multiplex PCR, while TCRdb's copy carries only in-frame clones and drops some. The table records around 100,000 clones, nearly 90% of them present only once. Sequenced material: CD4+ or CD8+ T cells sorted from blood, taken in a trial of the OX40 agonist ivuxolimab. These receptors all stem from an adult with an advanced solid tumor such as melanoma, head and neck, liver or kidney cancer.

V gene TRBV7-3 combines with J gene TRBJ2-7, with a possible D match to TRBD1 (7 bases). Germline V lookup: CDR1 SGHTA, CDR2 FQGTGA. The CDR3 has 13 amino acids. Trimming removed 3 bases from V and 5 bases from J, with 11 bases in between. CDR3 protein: CASSFQGGDEQYF. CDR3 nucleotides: TGTGCCAGCAGCTTTCAGGGGGGCGACGAGCAGTACTTC.

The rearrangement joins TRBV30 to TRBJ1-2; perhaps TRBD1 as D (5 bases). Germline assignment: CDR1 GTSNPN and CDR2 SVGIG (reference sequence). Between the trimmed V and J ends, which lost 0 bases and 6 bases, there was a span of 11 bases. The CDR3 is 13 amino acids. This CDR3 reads CAWSVLPGHGYTF. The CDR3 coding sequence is TGTGCCTGGAGTGTATTGCCGGGACATGGCTACACCTTC. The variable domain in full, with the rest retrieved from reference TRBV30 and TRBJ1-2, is SQTIHQWPATLVQPVGSPLSLECTVEGTSNPNLYWYRQAAGRGLQLLFYSVGIGQISSEVPQNLSASRPQDRQFILSSKKLLLSDSGFYLCAWSVLPGHGYTFGSGTRLTVV.

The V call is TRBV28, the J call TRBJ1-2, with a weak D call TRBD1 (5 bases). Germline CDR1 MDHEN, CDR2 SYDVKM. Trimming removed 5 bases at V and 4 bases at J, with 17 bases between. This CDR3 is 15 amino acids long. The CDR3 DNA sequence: TGTGCCAGCAGTCCGCCAGACAGACCATTCTATGGCTACACCTTC. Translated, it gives CASSPPDRPFYGYTF.

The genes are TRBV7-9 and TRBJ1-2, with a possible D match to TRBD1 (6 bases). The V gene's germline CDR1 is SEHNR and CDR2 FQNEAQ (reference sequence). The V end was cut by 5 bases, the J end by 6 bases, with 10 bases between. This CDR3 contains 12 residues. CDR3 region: CASSDGQNGYTF. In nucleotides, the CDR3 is TGTGCCAGCAGCGACGGACAGAATGGCTACACCTTC.

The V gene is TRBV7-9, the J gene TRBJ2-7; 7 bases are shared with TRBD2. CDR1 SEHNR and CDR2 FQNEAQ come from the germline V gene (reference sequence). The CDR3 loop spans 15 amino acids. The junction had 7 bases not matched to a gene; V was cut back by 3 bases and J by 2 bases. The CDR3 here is CASSLAGVQAYEQYF. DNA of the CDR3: TGTGCCAGCAGCTTGGCGGGGGTACAGGCCTACGAGCAGTACTTC.

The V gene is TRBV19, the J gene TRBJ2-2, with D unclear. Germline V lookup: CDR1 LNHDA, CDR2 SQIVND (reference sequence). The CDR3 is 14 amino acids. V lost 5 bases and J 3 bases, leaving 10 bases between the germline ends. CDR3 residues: CASSRSEYTGELFF. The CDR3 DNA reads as TGTGCCAGTAGTCGCTCGGAATACACCGGGGAGCTGTTTTTT.

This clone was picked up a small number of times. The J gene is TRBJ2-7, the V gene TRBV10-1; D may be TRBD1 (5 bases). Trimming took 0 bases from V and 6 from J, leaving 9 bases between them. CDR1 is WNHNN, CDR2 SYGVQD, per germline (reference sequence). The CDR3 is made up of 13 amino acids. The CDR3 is CASSESGRVEQYF. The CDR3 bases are TGCGCCAGCAGTGAGTCTGGCAGGGTCGAGCAGTACTTC.